A single TCR beta chain is shown here with its context. This clone has only one observation. The specificity of this receptor is unknown. Base qualities were left out, and no much larger clone turns up one base away. The cohort consisted of hundreds of healthy bone marrow donors. Cohort members were all nominally healthy when sampled, although unrecorded immune exposures were likely present. The donor was CMV seropositive and was included in the group of 250 to 350 seropositive cohort members. Each donor provided a peripheral blood sample, and peripheral blood mononuclear cells were used for TCR beta sequencing. Genomic DNA was extracted from the blood cell samples with the Qiagen DNeasy Blood Extraction Kit. This entry is derived from a study of cytomegalovirus exposure and HLA in healthy donors (TCRdb year 2017). With respect to the entire study: An earlier analysis of approximately 640 of the donors reported 250 to 300 Gb of sequence data and about 100 million unique TCR beta sequences from some 180 million T cells. Among some 400 genotyped donors of the cohort, an average of approximately 200,000 unique TCR beta nucleotide sequences was sequenced per donor, of which about 19% were non-productive. All discovery cohort repertoires had been generated using a single sequencing platform. Typing coverage varied by locus: roughly 620-640 donors for A, B, C, DRB1 and DQB1; 522 for DQA1; over 600 for DPA1; fewer than 480 for DPB1. Alongside the repertoire data, information on donor age, sex, ethnicity and CMV serostatus was compiled. Of the 350 to 400 genotyped donors, 81% fell in the genetic ancestry cluster associated with self-reported Caucasian donors. The study was designed to test whether signatures of past pathogen exposure could be identified by cataloging public T cell receptors. A separate validation cohort of over a hundred different subjects was used in addition to the roughly 670-subject first cohort. A later genetic analysis took genome-wide SNP genotypes for about three fifths of the roughly 700 donors and used that subset as a discovery cohort. HLA typing covered class I and class II loci at four-digit resolution. Several DR-DQ haplotypes were treated as single units for association and clustering because of strong linkage in the cohort. To predict cytomegalovirus infection status, the study combined high-throughput TCR immunosequencing, statistical association of individual TCRs with disease status, and machine learning. The study used immunosequencing to profile the T cell repertoires of approximately 640 subjects and linked those repertoires to cytomegalovirus serostatus. In a later analysis, previously published TCR beta repertoires from about 670 donors were re-analyzed and high-resolution HLA genotyping was added so that TCR occurrence patterns could be studied. Rather than using new phenotypic data, the later analysis identified candidate immune exposures from TCR beta sequences and from how often those sequences occurred across donors. An early release that covered about 600 HLA-typed donors contained 300 to 350 gigabases of sequencing data and tens of millions of unique TCR sequences. An earlier analysis of several hundred of the donors applied high-throughput TCR beta sequencing to assess whether each TCR beta V gene segment acted as functional or pseudogenic. The paper's findings and limits, for the study overall: Because the 87-base-pair reads could not distinguish some IMGT-functional V segments, including TRBV6-2 and TRBV6-3, those segments were excluded. A later analysis found that HLA-associated TCR beta chains were more clonally expanded and had lower generation probabilities than equally common non-associated chains. A later genetic analysis associated a missense DCLRE1C variant with V-gene and J-gene trimming of TCR beta chains, and an independent cohort replicated the association. Immune exposure information for the cohort was limited to CMV serostatus. Strong co-occurrence of HLA alleles, especially DR and DQ, made assigning TCR associations to individual alleles difficult. Presence/absence analyses assumed roughly uniform sequencing depth across donors, an assumption that may not hold. About 17 rarely observed V segments, including chromosome 9 orphons, were excluded from the earlier analysis of several hundred of the donors because counts were too low. In the study, approximately 150 TCR beta chains were listed as associated with cytomegalovirus. Several of the top co-occurrence clusters appeared to be linked to parvovirus B19, influenza, CMV and Epstein-Barr virus, according to a later analysis. The cohort was sequenced for TCR beta chains only, and without alpha or paired-chain data the features that could be detected were limited. A further reported finding was that TCR beta sequences accurately predicted the HLA-A and HLA-B alleles for most subjects in the first cohort. Correlated functional status among segregating V segments might reflect linkage disequilibrium, but an unknown experimental factor could not be ruled out. According to a later analysis, most CMV-associated TCR beta chains appeared to be HLA-restricted, and the HLA associations seemed to be driven largely by CMV exposure. In vitro tests confirmed that a few of the cytomegalovirus-associated TCR beta chains recognize cytomegalovirus antigens. Because HLA typing was missing for some donors at each locus, association tests included only the typed subset. The sequencing pipeline was judged likely to have produced a cluster of highly shared sequence variants as a technical artifact. In a later analysis, TCR association rates were found to vary across HLA loci, with the most associated TCRs seen for DRB1 alleles and the fewest for HLA-C alleles. In a later analysis, around 15,000 TCR beta sequences were associated with specific HLA alleles at a false discovery rate of 0.05. In an earlier analysis of a few hundred of the donors, most TCR beta V segments were observed in productive rearrangements about 87% or about 30% of the time, broadly matching IMGT annotations. Compared with the roughly 710-donor mean, donors in an Asian-associated ancestry cluster had fewer N-insertions in productive TCRs, according to a later genetic analysis. In both the original and validation cohorts, the classifier was reported to diagnose cytomegalovirus status with high specificity and sensitivity. Across donors, most TCR sequences were observed very rarely, whereas some public TCRs were present in many individuals. According to the authors, the approach could potentially be generalized to other disease states and immunological phenotypes.

Measured from the cysteine to the phenylalanine, the CDR3 is 16 residues long. Only the CDR3 part of the read is kept: 48 bases, read in frame from the first base. V is cut by 4 bases and J by 1 base, and the space between the germline ends is 14 bases. The CDR1 and CDR2 encoded by the germline V gene (reference sequence) are MNHEY and SMNVEV. The library relied on the immunoSEQ multiplex PCR assay. A mixture of 60 forward primers for TCR Vbeta segments and 13 reverse primers for TCR Jbeta segments was used in the multiplex PCR. Amplification of the CDR3 region of rearranged TCR beta genes was performed with a multiplex PCR assay on genomic DNA. Amplified TCR beta libraries were sequenced as 87-base-pair reads on the Illumina HiSeq System. In the authors' own workflow: Across the 500 to 700 repertoires, a later analysis counted 75 million to 90 million unique TCR beta chains, 9 million to 14 million of which were shared by at least two donors. Raw reads were error-corrected and collapsed into unique sequences with a nearest-neighbor algorithm that merged closely related sequences to remove PCR and sequencing errors. To assign V, D and J gene segments, CDR3 sequences were aligned to IMGT reference sequences. For a sequence to be retained, a match of at least six nucleotides to both a V gene segment and a J gene segment was required. Rearrangements were classified as productive when the CDR3 lacked stop codons and remained in frame with V and J, and all other rearrangements were classified as non-productive. Following IMGT convention, CDR3 was defined as the stretch from the second conserved V-encoded cysteine to the conserved J-encoded phenylalanine. The earlier analysis of around 640 of the donors excluded sequences that lacked an unambiguous match to a single V gene segment. An earlier analysis of about 590 of the donors classified V segments as functional when productive rearrangements were above 56.7% and as segregating when the standard deviation between donors was above 5%. To diagnose cytomegalovirus status from the catalog of TCR beta chain sequences, a statistical classification framework was built. In a later analysis, V and J genes were assigned by comparing TCR nucleotide sequences against IMGT/GENE-DB human TR gene sequences. The TCRdist pipeline was used in a later analysis to assign CDR3 sequences and most-parsimonious VDJ recombination scenarios. In a later analysis, each TCR beta chain was defined by its CDR3 amino acid sequence together with its V-gene family, and reads without a unique V-gene family were excluded. In a later analysis, 450 to 600 highly shared, low-generation-probability nucleotide sequences were removed to address suspected cross-contamination and a sequencing artifact. For each public chain, a later analysis derived a clonal expansion index from normalized ranks of inferred template counts within each repertoire. In a later analysis, generation probabilities were computed using a VDJ recombination model fitted to out-of-frame rearrangements, and the results were checked against IGoR. A later analysis scored TCR-TCR, TCR-HLA and TCR-CMV co-occurrence with hypergeometric tests, applying a repertoire-size bias correction to TCR pairs. False discovery rates were estimated in a later analysis by permuting HLA or CMV assignments 20 times. In a later analysis, co-occurring TCRs were grouped using DBSCAN, and TCRdist sequence similarity was added for clustering within HLA-allele-positive subsets. Repertoires with fewer than 30,000 or more than 120,000 public chains, plus five repertoires with anomalous nucleotide sharing, were excluded from co-occurrence clustering. TCRdb retrieved this table from immuneACCESS and kept in-frame rearrangements only. Not all clones are present; in checked studies, unresolved V genes account for under half, and no reason is known for the remainder. Clonal size and the V and J genes are those of that table, whereas D and trimming came from the DNA. The sample table shows 100,000 to 150,000 clones, and 75% to 85% are seen once. In total, the top ten clones hold roughly 3% of the sample.

The sample was PBMCs. This TCR derives from a woman aged 18-35 years in good health and CMV-seropositive. Recombination linked TRBV27 to TRBJ1-5; perhaps TRBD1 is the D gene, with 5 bases matching. The nucleotides read TGTGCCAGCAGTTCACAAGGGGTGGTAAGCAATCAGCCCCAGCATTTT. Its translation is CASSSQGVVSNQPQHF.